These 18 T cell receptor beta chains originate from one sample sequenced in a study of cytomegalovirus exposure and HLA in healthy donors. 60 Vbeta and 13 Jbeta primers were used in PCR. The data were produced by immunoSEQ multiplex PCR, yet TCRdb's version contains in-frame clones alone and is incomplete. Among some 130,000 clones, around nine tenths were seen once, and the ten largest hold less than 5.5%. Sequencing input: PBMCs. These receptors were collected from a woman younger than 45 in good health and CMV-seronegative.

The chain employs TRBV6-6 and TRBJ2-1, with TRBD1 as a possible D gene (5 bases). Germline CDR1 and CDR2: MNHNY and SVGAGI (reference sequence). The CDR3 contains 14 residues. V was trimmed by 7 bases and J by 1 base, leaving 11 bases between them. The CDR3 bases are TGTGCCAGCACTGCAGGGTCTTCCTACAATGAGCAGTTCTTC. Its protein product is CASTAGSSYNEQFF.

V gene TRBV27 combines with J gene TRBJ1-6; tentatively, D is TRBD1 (6 bases). The CDR3 extends over 13 amino acids. Trimming removed 0 bases from V and 9 bases from J, with 6 bases in between. Germline V gives CDR1 MNHEY, CDR2 SMNVEV (reference sequence). In nucleotides, the CDR3 is TGTGCCAGCAGTTTATCAGGGGGTTCACCCCTCCACTTT. It is translated as CASSLSGGSPLHF.

This clone was seen a handful of times. This CDR3 reads CASSDPGLHTEAFF. The CDR3 coding sequence is TGTGCCAGTAGTGACCCCGGACTCCACACTGAAGCTTTCTTT. The chain couples TRBV19 to TRBJ1-1; unclear D gene. Germline V gene lookup returns CDR1 LNHDA and CDR2 SQIVND (reference sequence). Trimming removed 5 bases at V and 3 bases at J, with 13 bases between. CDR3 size: 14 residues. Supplemented by reference TRBV19 and TRBJ1-1, the full variable domain reads DGGITQSPKYLFRKEGQNVTLSCEQNLNHDAMYWYRQDPGQGLRLIYYSQIVNDFQKGDIAEGYSVSREKKESFPLTVTSAQKNPTAFYLCASSDPGLHTEAFFGQGTRLTVV.

The CDR3 spells CASSQYQETQYF. CDR3 DNA sequence: TGTGCCAGCAGCCAGTACCAAGAGACCCAGTACTTC. This chain joins TRBV7-6 and TRBJ2-5; D remains ambiguous. CDR1 is SGHVS and CDR2 is FNYEAQ in the germline V gene. The CDR3 length is 12 residues. With 5 bases removed from V and 0 bases from J, the gap between germline ends came to 4 bases.

The chain employs TRBV2 and TRBJ2-2, with 7 bases lining up with TRBD2. Germline V gives CDR1 SNHLY, CDR2 FYNNEI. V lost 2 bases, J lost 1 base, and 10 bases stayed unmatched. The CDR3 contains 18 residues. The CDR3 sequence: CASSELGLGLENTGELFF. In DNA, the CDR3 is TGTGCCAGCAGTGAACTAGGTTTAGGACTAGAGAACACCGGGGAGCTGTTTTTT.

This clone was seen once. V gene TRBV7-9 combines with J gene TRBJ2-1, with 9 bases that match TRBD2. Trimming removed 2 bases from V and 8 bases from J; junction bases left unmatched: 7. CDR1 is SEHNR, CDR2 FQNEAQ, per germline (reference sequence). The CDR3 contains 15 residues. DNA for the CDR3: TGTGCCAGCAGCTTACAGCGGGGGGTGAGCGATGAGCAGTTCTTC. It yields the protein CASSLQRGVSDEQFF.

The chain is built from TRBV7-9 and TRBJ1-1; 7 bases match TRBD1. From germline, CDR1 is SEHNR and CDR2 FQNEAQ (reference sequence). The CDR3 is 15 residues long. V lost 4 bases and J lost 0; bases outside the gene matches: 5. This CDR3 is CASSYTRGVNTEAFF. CDR3 sequence (DNA): TGTGCCAGCAGCTATACCAGGGGGGTGAACACTGAAGCTTTCTTT.

This chain uses TRBV6-5 with TRBJ2-5; the D gene is possibly TRBD2 (6 bases). The CDR3 loop spans 11 amino acids. V lost 3 bases and J 14 bases, leaving 13 bases between the germline ends. From germline, CDR1 is MNHEY and CDR2 SVGAGI. The DNA for the CDR3 is TGTGCCAGCAGTTATGGGGACTTGCCTTACTTC. Its translation is CASSYGDLPYF.

V usage is TRBV25-1 and J usage is TRBJ2-1, with D possibly TRBD1 on 5 matching bases. The CDR3 covers 13 residues. Trimming stripped 0 bases from V and 10 bases from J, with 10 bases between. Per the germline V gene, CDR1 is MGHDK and CDR2 is SYGVNS. For the CDR3, the DNA is TGTGCCAGCAGTGAATACTATCAGGGAGAGCAGTTCTTC. As protein: CASSEYYQGEQFF. Looking up the rest from reference TRBV25-1 and TRBJ2-1 gives the full variable domain: EADIYQTPRYLVIGTGKKITLECSQTMGHDKMYWYQQDPGMELHLIHYSYGVNSTEKGDLSSESTVSRIRTEHFPLTLESARPSHTSQYLCASSEYYQGEQFFGPGTRLTVL.

This clone turned up a few times. The genes are TRBV28 and TRBJ2-7; D remains unclear. Germline lookup yields CDR1 MDHEN and CDR2 SYDVKM. This CDR3 is built from 15 residues. V was clipped by 5 bases and J by 2 bases, with 16 bases between them. The CDR3 sequence: CASSTRRDIAYEQYF. In nucleotides, the CDR3 is TGTGCCAGCAGTACCCGCCGTGACATAGCCTACGAGCAGTACTTC.

The genes are TRBV19 and TRBJ2-4, with 8 bases aligning to TRBD2. The CDR3 length is 15 residues. Losses at the gene ends were 3 bases for V and 0 bases for J; bases not matched to a gene: 1. Germline CDR1 and CDR2: LNHDA and SQIVND (reference sequence). CDR3 sequence reads: CASSILAGAKNIQYF. The DNA of the CDR3 is TGTGCCAGTAGTATCCTAGCGGGAGCCAAAAACATTCAGTACTTC.

In this sample, this clone turned up a few times. The chain employs TRBV5-1 and TRBJ1-3; TRBD1 matches at 8 bases. The V gene's germline CDR1 is SGHRS and CDR2 YFSETQ. The CDR3 totals 16 residues. With V trimmed by 4 bases and J by 5 bases, 11 bases remained unmatched. CDR3 region: CASSTSTGEFRNTIYF. For the CDR3, the DNA is TGCGCCAGCAGCACGTCGACAGGGGAGTTTCGAAACACCATATATTTT.

The chain joins TRBV12-5 to TRBJ2-2; 13 bases agree with TRBD2. The V and J ends lost 6 bases and 5 bases, in that order; junction bases with no gene match: 6. Germline CDR1 and CDR2: LGHNT and FRNRAP. There are 16 residues in the CDR3. The CDR3 is CASGLRTSGRTGELFF. In DNA, the CDR3 is TGTGCTAGTGGCCTTAGGACTAGCGGGAGAACCGGGGAGCTGTTTTTT.

This clone was recorded a few times. The chain recombines TRBV6-1 with TRBJ2-7; 9 bases map to TRBD1. CDR1 and CDR2 (germline): MNHNS, SASEGT. This CDR3 spans 15 amino acids. V was clipped by 0 bases and J by 5 bases; unmatched bases: 5. This chain's CDR3 is CASSEAGQGSDEQYF. The CDR3 nucleotides read TGTGCCAGCAGTGAAGCCGGACAGGGGTCGGACGAGCAGTACTTC.

The J gene is TRBJ1-2, the V gene TRBV5-6; no clear D gene. This CDR3 comprises 15 residues. Germline-derived CDR1 and CDR2 are SGHDT and YYEEEE. V lost 0 bases and J lost 2, with 11 bases in between. In DNA form, the CDR3 reads TGTGCCAGCAGCTTGGGGCTGTTACCAAACTATGGCTACACCTTC. Encoded protein: CASSLGLLPNYGYTF. Drawing the rest from reference TRBV5-6 and TRBJ1-2, the complete variable domain is DAGVTQSPTHLIKTRGQQVTLRCSPKSGHDTVSWYQQALGQGPQFIFQYYEEEERQRGNFPDRFSGHQFPNYSSELNVNALLLGDSALYLCASSLGLLPNYGYTFGSGTRLTVV.

The chain links TRBV7-9 to TRBJ2-7, with 14 bases matching TRBD2. Germline loops: CDR1 SEHNR, CDR2 FQNEAQ (reference sequence). CDR3 length: 14 amino acids. Trimming cost V 5 bases and J 6 bases; bases outside gene matches: 3. CDR3 DNA: TGTGCCAGCAGCAGGGGGACTAGCGGGAGCGAGCAGTACTTC. This encodes CASSRGTSGSEQYF.

V and J are TRBV11-2 and TRBJ2-7; 8 positions match TRBD2. With V trimmed by 5 bases and J by 5 bases, 11 bases remained unmatched. CDR1 is SGHAT, CDR2 FQNNGV, per germline. The CDR3 runs 15 residues. The CDR3 is CASSPISGITHEQYF. The CDR3 bases are TGTGCCAGCAGCCCTATTAGCGGGATAACCCACGAGCAGTACTTC.

This chain joins TRBV28 and TRBJ1-3; no clear D. Germline V gives CDR1 MDHEN, CDR2 SYDVKM. V was shortened by 3 bases and J by 3 bases, with 3 bases between the two germline ends. The CDR3 consists of 12 residues. This CDR3 is CASSFGGNTIYF. The CDR3 region has the DNA TGTGCCAGCAGTTTCGGTGGAAACACCATATATTTT.